Given below is one T cell receptor (beta chain) in context. MiXCR, run by TCRdb on the 5' RACE reads, gives a single entry per CDR3 protein. Counted here are about 890,000 distinct CDR3 sequences, 9% to 15% occurring once; the ten biggest clones make up 1.5% to 2%. The data belong to a study of identical twins. J gave up 10 bases and V 2 bases, and 10 bases lay outside the gene matches. CDR1 is SGHRS, CDR2 YFSETQ, per germline. The CDR3 runs 15 residues. A further study also used this sample, focusing on yellow fever vaccine responses in identical twins.

This TCR derives from a woman in her late teens or twenties in good health. V usage is TRBV5-1 and J usage is TRBJ2-2; 8 nucleotides agree with TRBD2. The sample comprised PBMCs. In nucleotides, the CDR3 is TGCGCCAGCAGCTTCGGCAGCGGGGGCCTCGTGGAGCTGTTTTTT. As protein: CASSFGSGGLVELFF.